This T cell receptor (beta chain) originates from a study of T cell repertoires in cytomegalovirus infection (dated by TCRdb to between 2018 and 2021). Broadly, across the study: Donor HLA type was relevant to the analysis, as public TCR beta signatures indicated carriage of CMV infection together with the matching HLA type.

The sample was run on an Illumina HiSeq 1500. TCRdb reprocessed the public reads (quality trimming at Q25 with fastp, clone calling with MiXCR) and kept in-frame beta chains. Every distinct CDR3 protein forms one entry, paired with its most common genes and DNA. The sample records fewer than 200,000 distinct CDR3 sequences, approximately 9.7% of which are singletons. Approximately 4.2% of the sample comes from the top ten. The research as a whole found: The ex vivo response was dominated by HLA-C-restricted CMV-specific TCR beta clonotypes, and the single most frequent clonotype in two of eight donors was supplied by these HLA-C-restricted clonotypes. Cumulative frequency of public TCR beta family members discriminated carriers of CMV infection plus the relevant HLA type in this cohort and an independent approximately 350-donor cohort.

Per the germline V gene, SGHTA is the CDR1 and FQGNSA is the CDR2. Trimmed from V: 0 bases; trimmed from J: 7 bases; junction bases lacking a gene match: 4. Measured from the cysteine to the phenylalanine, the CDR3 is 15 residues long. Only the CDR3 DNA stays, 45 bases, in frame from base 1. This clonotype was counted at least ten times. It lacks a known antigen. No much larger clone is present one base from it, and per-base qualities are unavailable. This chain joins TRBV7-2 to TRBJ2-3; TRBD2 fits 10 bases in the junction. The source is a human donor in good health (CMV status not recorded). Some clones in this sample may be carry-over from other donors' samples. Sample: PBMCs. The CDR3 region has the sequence CASSLALAGDNTQYF. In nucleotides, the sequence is TGTGCCAGCAGCTTAGCTCTAGCGGGAGACAATACGCAGTATTTT.